A single sample is the source of the 25 T cell receptor beta chains below, sequenced in a study of blood T cell repertoires in COVID-19. TCRdb's copy holds only in-frame clones and misses some; the assay was immunoSEQ multiplex PCR. The sample lists 50,000 or so clones; roughly four fifths were seen once. The sequenced sample was peripheral blood. The source is a man in his 60s with active COVID-19.

The CDR3 region has the DNA TGTGCCAGCAGCCAAGTGAACAGCATCTACGAGCAGTACTTC. This encodes CASSQVNSIYEQYF. This chain joins TRBV4-2 and TRBJ2-7; D is unclear. Germline V gives CDR1 LGHNA, CDR2 YNFKEQ. The CDR3 runs 14 residues. Between the trimmed V and J ends, which lost 1 base and 3 bases, there was a span of 10 bases.

This chain joins TRBV20-1 and TRBJ2-3, with TRBD2 identical over 9 bases. CDR1 and CDR2 (germline): DFQATT, SNEGSKA (reference sequence). V shed 3 bases and J 1 base; nucleotides not matched to a gene: 5. There are 15 residues in the CDR3. The CDR3 DNA is TGCAGTGCTAGTGTGCCTAGCGGGGGCACAGATACGCAGTATTTT. Translated: CSASVPSGGTDTQYF.

CDR3 in DNA: TGTGCCAGCACTGTAGCGGGGGTGAGCACAGATACGCAGTATTTT. This codes for CASTVAGVSTDTQYF. This chain uses TRBV9 with TRBJ2-3; 9 bases are a match to TRBD2. V lost 6 bases and J lost 0; bases outside the gene matches: 5. The length of the CDR3 is 15 residues. Germline values: CDR1 SGDLS, CDR2 YYNGEE.

The J gene is TRBJ2-1, the V gene TRBV28; 9 bases are shared with TRBD1. The CDR3 is 15 amino acids. Germline lookup yields CDR1 MDHEN and CDR2 SYDVKM. Losses at the gene ends were 8 bases for V and 9 bases for J; bases not matched to a gene: 14. The CDR3 bases are TGTGCCAGCCACAGGGGGCCCCGCGGGAACGGTGAGCAGTTCTTC. Translated, it gives CASHRGPRGNGEQFF.

This clone appeared once. The V call is TRBV30, the J call TRBJ1-2, with a possible D match to TRBD1 (6 bases). V was clipped by 5 bases and J by 7 bases, with 17 bases between them. The CDR3 spans 13 residues. Germline CDR1 and CDR2: GTSNPN and SVGIG (reference sequence). The DNA for the CDR3 is TGTGCCTGGGCCGTAGGGGGTGTAGCTGGCTACACCTTC. Protein product: CAWAVGGVAGYTF.

This clone was seen only once. The chain joins TRBV4-2 to TRBJ2-3; 7 bases are a match to TRBD2. V was pared by 0 bases and J by 2 bases, with 8 bases of the junction left unmatched. The CDR3 has 17 amino acids. The germline V gene encodes CDR1 LGHNA and CDR2 YNFKEQ. The CDR3 DNA sequence: TGTGCCAGCAGCCAAGAAGTAGCGGGTACCGTCACAGATACGCAGTATTTT. Translation gives CASSQEVAGTVTDTQYF.

The chain uses TRBV7-3 and TRBJ2-1; TRBD2 aligns across 9 bases. Germline CDR1 and CDR2: SGHTA and FQGTGA. Unmatched junction bases numbered 16, after V lost 5 bases and J lost 2 bases. CDR3 length equals 19 residues. CDR3 in amino acids: CASSRDSRGGGITYNEQFF. The CDR3 DNA is TGTGCCAGCAGCCGAGACTCGCGGGGGGGCGGAATAACCTACAATGAGCAGTTCTTC.

V usage is TRBV4-1 and J usage is TRBJ1-1; weak D call: TRBD1 (6 bases). This CDR3 region has 16 residues. The germline V gene encodes CDR1 MGHRA and CDR2 YSYEKL. V lost 3 bases and J lost 2, with 16 bases in between. CDR3 bases: TGCGCCAGCAGCCATTCAGCCGGGACAACTAACACTGAAGCTTTCTTT. It specifies CASSHSAGTTNTEAFF.

CDR3: CASSRLSGIGEQFF. The DNA for the CDR3 is TGTGCCAGCAGTAGACTCTCCGGTATTGGTGAGCAGTTCTTC. The chain links TRBV6-6 to TRBJ2-1; D gene ambiguous. Per germline, CDR1 MNHNY and CDR2 SVGAGI (reference sequence). This CDR3 region has 14 residues. V was cut by 5 bases and J by 9 bases, with 17 bases left in between.

This chain links TRBV10-3 with TRBJ1-2, with D perhaps matching TRBD1 (6 bases). Germline CDR1 and CDR2: ENHRY and SYGVKD. V gave up 3 bases and J gave up 6 bases, with 17 bases separating them. There are 15 residues in the CDR3. DNA for the CDR3: TGTGCCATCAGTGACCAGTCACGGGGGGCGCATGGCTACACCTTC. Translated: CAISDQSRGAHGYTF.

This chain uses TRBV7-9 with TRBJ1-5, with a tentative D call TRBD1 (5 bases). V lost 5 bases to trimming and J lost 3 bases, with 14 bases between them. CDR3 size: 15 residues. Germline-derived CDR1 and CDR2 are SEHNR and FQNEAQ (reference sequence). The CDR3 bases are TGTGCCAGCAGCGTCATGGGGGGACCCAATCAGCCCCAGCATTTT. As protein: CASSVMGGPNQPQHF.

This clone showed up just once. The chain uses TRBV20-1 and TRBJ2-1, with TRBD1 as a possible D gene (5 bases). CDR1 DFQATT and CDR2 SNEGSKA come from the germline V gene (reference sequence). The germline V and J ends were trimmed by 3 bases and 6 bases, with 9 bases remaining between them. This CDR3 comprises 12 residues. CDR3 in DNA: TGCAGTGCTAGTCGACAGCTCAATGAGCAGTTCTTC. Protein: CSASRQLNEQFF.

This clone was seen more than once but under ten times. The chain joins TRBV2 to TRBJ2-1; 12 nucleotides line up with TRBD2. CDR1 and CDR2 (germline): SNHLY, FYNNEI. The CDR3 contains 14 residues. Trimming cost V 4 bases and J 8 bases; bases outside gene matches: 3. CDR3 in amino acids: CASSGLAGVDEQFF. The CDR3 DNA reads as TGTGCCAGCAGTGGACTAGCGGGAGTCGATGAGCAGTTCTTC.

Details on this clone: Compared with germline, one end of the junction differs, possibly owing to a read error. This chain joins TRBV12-3 or TRBV12-4 and TRBJ2-7, with TRBD1 matching over 7 bases. This CDR3 is built from 11 residues. The CDR3 loop reads CASSPRQGKHF. CDR3 DNA sequence: TGTGCCAGCAGTCCCCGACAGGGAAAACACTTC.

The genes are TRBV4-3 and TRBJ2-5; possible D gene TRBD2, 6 bases. The ends were cut back, 3 bases at V and 4 bases at J, with 15 bases in the middle. Germline assignment: CDR1 LGHNA and CDR2 YSLEER. The CDR3 extends over 15 amino acids. CDR3 sequence reads: CASSQTSGLIETQYF. Here the CDR3 DNA reads TGCGCCAGCAGCCAGACCTCGGGACTTATAGAGACCCAGTACTTC.

CDR3 amino acids: CASSGEAGASYEQYF. The CDR3, as DNA: TGTGCCAGCAGTGGAGAGGCGGGGGCCTCCTACGAGCAGTACTTC. The chain has TRBV2 and TRBJ2-7; possibly TRBD2 for D (7 bases). Germline V gene sequence: CDR1 SNHLY, CDR2 FYNNEI. This CDR3 is 15 amino acids long. Trimming took 4 bases from V and 0 from J, leaving 13 bases between them.

This clone was detected only a few times. The genes are TRBV18 and TRBJ2-1; 7 nucleotides match TRBD2. Per germline, CDR1 KGHSH and CDR2 LQKENI. V shed 3 bases, J shed 5 bases, and the junction held 10 bases outside the gene matches. The CDR3 covers 16 residues. The CDR3 nucleotides read TGTGCCAGCTCACCCGCCCTCAGCGGGATGGACAATGAGCAGTTCTTC. It yields the protein CASSPALSGMDNEQFF.

The rearrangement uses TRBV7-9 and TRBJ2-7; 7 bases map to TRBD1. Germline loops: CDR1 SEHNR, CDR2 FQNEAQ (reference sequence). The CDR3 has 13 residues. The V segment lost 10 bases and the J segment 5 bases; nucleotides outside the gene matches: 11. CDR3 nucleotide sequence: TGTGCCATCTCGGGACAGTACAGTGACGAGCAGTACTTC. Residues: CAISGQYSDEQYF.

This clone came up a few times. V gene TRBV4-1 combines with J gene TRBJ2-7; 7 bases fit TRBD2. The CDR3 spans 15 residues. Germline lookup yields CDR1 MGHRA and CDR2 YSYEKL. The ends lost 1 base at V and 4 bases at J; junction bases unmatched: 7. DNA of the CDR3: TGCGCCAGCAGCCAAGTGACGGCGGGGGTTTACGAGCAGTACTTC. This codes for CASSQVTAGVYEQYF.

Regarding this clone: Other DNA sequences in the sample encode the same CDR3. The CDR3 loop reads CSASWAGGVAGELFF. CDR3 DNA sequence: TGCAGTGCTAGTTGGGCGGGGGGTGTAGCCGGGGAGCTGTTTTTT. V gene TRBV20-1 combines with J gene TRBJ2-2; 8 positions match TRBD2. The CDR3 consists of 15 residues. Losses at the gene ends were 3 bases for V and 6 bases for J; bases not matched to a gene: 9. The germline gives CDR1 DFQATT, CDR2 SNEGSKA (reference sequence).

The chain couples TRBV27 to TRBJ1-5; D call uncertain. Germline V gene data show CDR1 as MNHEY and CDR2 as SMNVEV (reference sequence). V was trimmed by 6 bases and J by 0 bases, leaving 9 bases between them. This CDR3 is 14 amino acids long. The CDR3 nucleotides are TGTGCCAGCAGGCGGGCGGGTAGCAATCAGCCCCAGCATTTT. This encodes CASRRAGSNQPQHF.

The rearrangement links TRBV28 to TRBJ2-7; 8 bases line up with TRBD2. CDR1 MDHEN and CDR2 SYDVKM come from the germline V gene. The CDR3 is made up of 15 amino acids. Germline trimming cut 3 bases from V and 5 bases from J; bases unmatched to any gene: 9. The CDR3 region is CASSFPTSGRNEQYF. CDR3 DNA: TGTGCCAGCAGTTTTCCTACAAGCGGGAGAAACGAGCAGTACTTC.

The rearrangement links TRBV6-6 to TRBJ2-7; TRBD2 matches at 8 bases. The J segment lost 3 bases and the V segment lost 5 bases, leaving 12 bases of the junction unmatched. Germline V gene sequence: CDR1 MNHNY, CDR2 SVGAGI (reference sequence). The CDR3 runs 16 residues. DNA for the CDR3: TGTGCCAGCAGTCCCCATGGACTAGCAGTTCGCTACGAGCAGTACTTC. This sequence encodes CASSPHGLAVRYEQYF.

The chain carries TRBV9 and TRBJ1-2; 10 bases align to TRBD1. The CDR3 has 15 amino acids. V gave up 0 bases and J gave up 9 bases; unmatched junction bases: 8. Germline values: CDR1 SGDLS, CDR2 YYNGEE. In DNA form, the CDR3 reads TGTGCCAGCAGCGTAGCCCCAGACAGGGGGCTGAGCTACACCTTC. It is translated as CASSVAPDRGLSYTF.

V usage is TRBV4-3 and J usage is TRBJ1-2; a possible D gene is TRBD1 (5 bases). CDR1 LGHNA and CDR2 YSLEER come from the germline V gene. Trimming left V 4 bases short and J 6 bases short, with 15 bases between. The CDR3 consists of 14 residues. CDR3 in amino acids: CASSPLDISHGYTF. The CDR3 coding sequence is TGCGCCAGCAGCCCCCTGGACATCTCCCATGGCTACACCTTC.